These 5 T cell receptor beta chains were sequenced from one sample in a study of blood T cell repertoires in COVID-19. The repertoire was sequenced with immunoSEQ multiplex PCR; TCRdb's copy has only in-frame clones and lacks some. This sample has a few hundred thousand clones, with roughly 81% found just once. The sample taken for sequencing was PBMCs or T cells enriched from blood (not recorded which). Receptors were obtained from a woman in her 50s who had been exposed to COVID-19.

CDR3 in amino acids: CASSFADWTARANQPQHF. In DNA form, the CDR3 reads TGTGCCAGCAGCTTCGCCGATTGGACAGCAAGAGCCAATCAGCCCCAGCATTTT. This rearrangement joins TRBV7-2 to TRBJ1-5; possibly TRBD1 for D (6 bases). The germline V gene has CDR1 SGHTA and CDR2 FQGNSA. V dropped 3 bases and J dropped 3 bases, with 21 bases sitting between them. The CDR3 sequence is 18 residues long.

The chain has TRBV5-5 and TRBJ1-3, with TRBD1 identical over 7 bases. The CDR3 runs 15 residues. The germline CDR1 and CDR2 sequences are SGHKS and YYEKEE (reference sequence). Unmatched junction bases numbered 4, after V lost 3 bases and J lost 1 base. The CDR3 is CASSYLTGSGNTIYF. CDR3 coding DNA: TGTGCCAGCAGCTACCTGACAGGGTCTGGAAACACCATATATTTT.

The chain carries TRBV29-1 and TRBJ1-1, with TRBD1 identical over 7 bases. The germline V gene has CDR1 SQVTM and CDR2 ANQGSEA. This CDR3 region has 15 residues. V trimming: 4 bases; J trimming: 3 bases; junction bases outside the gene matches: 11. CDR3 region: CSVVKATGPDTEAFF. The CDR3 DNA is TGCAGCGTTGTGAAAGCGACAGGGCCGGACACTGAAGCTTTCTTT.

The rearrangement uses TRBV6-1 and TRBJ1-5, with TRBD1 as a possible D gene (5 bases). Germline assignment: CDR1 MNHNS and CDR2 SASEGT. The CDR3 loop spans 14 amino acids. The ends were cut back, 3 bases at V and 10 bases at J, with 16 bases in the middle. The CDR3 loop is CASSEGQTLGPQHF. The DNA of the CDR3 is TGTGCCAGCAGTGAGGGGCAGACTCTAGGACCCCAGCATTTT.

This chain connects TRBV29-1 to TRBJ2-1; D is uncertain. Germline V gene sequence: CDR1 SQVTM, CDR2 ANQGSEA. The CDR3 has 12 residues. V was clipped by 4 bases and J by 7 bases, with 11 bases between them. The CDR3 nucleotides are TGCAGCGTTGGGCATGGCGGAAATGAGCAGTTCTTC. Amino acids: CSVGHGGNEQFF.